The sequence of this T cell receptor (beta chain) was determined in a study of blood T cell repertoires in COVID-19. About the study: Acute-phase and convalescent COVID-19 samples originated in the United States, Italy and Spain. From T cells, B-cell-depleted T cells, or PBMCs came the material, which was cDNA or gDNA.

As originally analysed: From reference gene primer amplification, estimates of nucleated cell counts were derived. Data came from immunoSEQ multiplex PCR; TCRdb stores just in-frame clones and leaves some out. V, J and clone size derive from that table, while D and trimming were established from the DNA sequence. The sample has tens of thousands of clones; 70% to 90% are singletons. This CDR3 is built from 12 residues. CDR1 and CDR2 from the germline V gene are GTSNPN and SVGIG (reference sequence). The V and J ends lost 4 bases and 2 bases respectively, with 9 bases between them. This receptor was taken from a man aged 65 to 85 with active COVID-19. The chain uses TRBV30 and TRBJ2-7, with D possibly being TRBD2 (6 bases). Sequencing input: peripheral blood. The CDR3 DNA is TGTGCCTGGACGCGGGAAGCCTACGAGCAGTACTTC. Encoded protein: CAWTREAYEQYF.